The sequence of this T cell receptor beta chain was determined in a study of identical twins' blood T cells. This clonotype turned up a few times. Its cognate antigen is unknown. Six healthy women, forming three identical twin pairs, donated samples. Reared together, all three twin pairs probably met the same infectious agents and vaccines. Germline assignment: CDR1 DFQATT and CDR2 SNEGSKA (reference sequence). This CDR3 region has 15 residues. V dropped 0 bases and J dropped 8; count of bases not matched to a gene: 9. Via MiXCR, TCRdb re-called the 5' RACE reads, giving one row per CDR3 protein. The sample yields a few hundred thousand distinct CDR3 sequences, roughly 30% seen once. The study, taken as a whole, reports: Twins shared about as many clonotypes as their cloneset sizes predicted. Twins reportedly had markedly more similar V usage than unrelated donors, even among out-of-frame TCRbeta clonotypes.

The sample comprised PBMCs. The sequence came from a woman between 18 and 50 years old in good health. The genes are TRBV20-1 and TRBJ1-4; 7 bases match TRBD1. CDR3 nucleotides: TGCAGTGCTAGAGATCCCCGGGACAGCTCGGAAAAACTGTTTTTT. Translating it yields CSARDPRDSSEKLFF.